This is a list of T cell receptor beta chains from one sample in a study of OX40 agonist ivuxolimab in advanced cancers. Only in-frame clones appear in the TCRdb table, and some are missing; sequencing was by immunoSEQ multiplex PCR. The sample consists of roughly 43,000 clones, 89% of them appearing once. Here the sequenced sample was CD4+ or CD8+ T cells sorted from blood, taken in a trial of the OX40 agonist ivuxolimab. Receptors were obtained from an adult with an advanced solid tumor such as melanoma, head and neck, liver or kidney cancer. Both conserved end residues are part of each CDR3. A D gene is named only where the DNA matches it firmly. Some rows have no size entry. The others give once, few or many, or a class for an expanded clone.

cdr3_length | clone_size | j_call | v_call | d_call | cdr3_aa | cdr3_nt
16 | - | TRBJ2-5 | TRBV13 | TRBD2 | CASSLGVAGVRETQYF | TGTGCCAGCAGCTTAGGGGTAGCGGGGGTAAGAGAGACCCAGTACTTC
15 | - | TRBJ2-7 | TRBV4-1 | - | CASSPTDSLSYEQYF | TGCGCCAGCAGCCCAACGGACAGCCTCTCCTACGAGCAGTACTTC
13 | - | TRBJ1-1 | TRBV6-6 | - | CASSTTVNTEAFF | TGTGCCAGCAGTACGACAGTGAACACTGAAGCTTTCTTT
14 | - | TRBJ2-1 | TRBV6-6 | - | CASSYSLRENEQFF | TGTGCCAGCAGTTACTCATTGAGGGAGAATGAGCAGTTCTTC
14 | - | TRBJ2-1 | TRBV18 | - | CASSPESSYNEQFF | TGTGCCAGCTCACCGGAAAGCTCCTACAATGAGCAGTTCTTC
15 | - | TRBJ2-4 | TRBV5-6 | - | CASSFGIGAKNIQYF | TGTGCCAGCAGCTTTGGCATTGGGGCCAAAAACATTCAGTACTTC
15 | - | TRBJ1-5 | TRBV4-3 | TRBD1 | CASSQNRGRDQPQHF | TGCGCCAGCAGCCAAAACAGGGGGCGCGATCAGCCCCAGCATTTT
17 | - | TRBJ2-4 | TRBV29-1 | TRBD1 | CSVEEGLEDRDWDIQYF | TGCAGCGTTGAAGAGGGTTTAGAGGACAGGGATTGGGACATTCAGTACTTC
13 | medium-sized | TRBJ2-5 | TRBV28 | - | CASTPGGLGAQYF | TGTGCCAGCACCCCTGGGGGCCTCGGGGCCCAGTACTTC
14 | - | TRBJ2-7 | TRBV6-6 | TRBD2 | CASSLSGSYHEQYF | TGTGCCAGCAGTTTAAGCGGGAGTTACCACGAGCAGTACTTC
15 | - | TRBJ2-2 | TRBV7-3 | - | CASSPGPLNTGELFF | TGTGCCAGCAGCCCGGGACCTCTGAACACCGGGGAGCTGTTTTTT
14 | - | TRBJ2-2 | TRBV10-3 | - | CAIRISPGTGELFF | TGTGCCATCAGGATTAGCCCTGGAACCGGGGAGCTGTTTTTT
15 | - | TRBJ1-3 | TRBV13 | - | CASSLGAGTGNTIYF | TGTGCCAGCAGCTTAGGGGCAGGGACTGGAAACACCATATATTTT
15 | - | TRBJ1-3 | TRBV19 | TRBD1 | CASSSWTGVRNTIYF | TGTGCCAGTAGTTCGTGGACAGGGGTGAGAAACACCATATATTTT
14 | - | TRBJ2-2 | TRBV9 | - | CASSGFGGPGELFF | TGTGCCAGCAGCGGATTCGGGGGGCCCGGGGAGCTGTTTTTT
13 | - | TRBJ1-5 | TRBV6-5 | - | CASNRHSNQPQHF | TGTGCCAGCAATCGACATAGCAATCAGCCCCAGCATTTT
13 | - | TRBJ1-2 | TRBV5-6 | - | CASGSTGLYGYTF | TGTGCCAGCGGATCAACAGGGCTCTATGGCTACACCTTC
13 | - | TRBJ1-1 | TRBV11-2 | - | CASSLTRYTEAFF | TGTGCCAGCAGCCTAACGCGATACACTGAAGCTTTCTTT
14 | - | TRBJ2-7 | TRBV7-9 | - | CASSLVGTTYEQYF | TGTGCCAGCAGCTTAGTGGGGACCACCTACGAGCAGTACTTC
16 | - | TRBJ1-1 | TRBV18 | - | CASSPYRDSRNTEAFF | TGTGCCAGCTCACCTTACAGGGATTCCCGAAACACTGAAGCTTTCTTT
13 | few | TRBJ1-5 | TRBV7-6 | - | CASSTSSHQPQHF | TGTGCCAGCAGCACCTCGTCCCATCAGCCCCAGCATTTT
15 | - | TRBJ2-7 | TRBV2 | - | CASSLGSSGAYEQYF | TGTGCCAGCAGCCTAGGGTCTTCCGGGGCCTACGAGCAGTACTTC
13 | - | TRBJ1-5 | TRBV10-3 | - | CAISEGYGQPQHF | TGTGCCATCAGTGAAGGGTACGGTCAGCCCCAGCATTTT
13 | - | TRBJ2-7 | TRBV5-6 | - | CASAAGSSYEQYF | TGTGCCTCCGCGGCGGGCAGCTCCTACGAGCAGTACTTC
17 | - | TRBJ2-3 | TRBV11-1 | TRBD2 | CASTYGLAGGPGDTQYF | TGTGCCAGCACCTACGGACTAGCGGGAGGGCCTGGAGATACGCAGTATTTT
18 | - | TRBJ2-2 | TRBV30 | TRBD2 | CAWSVRLAGRLHTGELFF | TGTGCCTGGAGTGTAAGGCTAGCGGGGCGACTACACACCGGGGAGCTGTTTTTT
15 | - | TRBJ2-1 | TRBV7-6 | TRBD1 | CASSLGTGGIFEQFF | TGTGCCAGCAGCTTAGGGACAGGGGGCATTTTTGAGCAGTTCTTC
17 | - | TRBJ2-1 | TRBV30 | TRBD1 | CAWSGHHGQGAWNEQFF | TGTGCCTGGAGCGGACACCATGGGCAGGGGGCGTGGAATGAGCAGTTCTTC
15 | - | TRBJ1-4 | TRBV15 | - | CATSRDSEAYEKLFF | TGTGCCACCAGCAGAGATTCGGAGGCGTATGAAAAACTGTTTTTT
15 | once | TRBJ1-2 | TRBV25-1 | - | CASSEYQGPGYGYTF | TGTGCCAGCAGTGAATATCAGGGCCCTGGTTATGGCTACACCTTC
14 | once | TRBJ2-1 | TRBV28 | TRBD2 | CASTLGLADNEQFF | TGTGCCAGCACCTTGGGACTAGCGGACAATGAGCAGTTCTTC
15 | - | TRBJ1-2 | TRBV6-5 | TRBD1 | CASSTPGTGGHGYTF | TGTGCCAGCAGCACCCCCGGGACAGGGGGTCATGGCTACACCTTC
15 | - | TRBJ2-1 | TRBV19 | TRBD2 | CASSIGTSGINEQFF | TGTGCCAGTAGTATAGGTACTAGCGGGATCAATGAGCAGTTCTTC
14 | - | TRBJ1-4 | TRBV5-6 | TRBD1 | CASSLGTGDEKLFF | TGTGCCAGCAGCCTCGGGACAGGGGATGAAAAACTGTTTTTT
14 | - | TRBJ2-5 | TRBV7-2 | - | CASSLDHFQETQYF | TGTGCCAGCAGCTTAGATCACTTCCAAGAGACCCAGTACTTC
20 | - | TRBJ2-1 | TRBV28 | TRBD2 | CASSLERRRAAGASYNEQFF | TGTGCCAGCAGTTTAGAGAGAAGGCGAGCGGCGGGAGCCTCCTACAATGAGCAGTTCTTC
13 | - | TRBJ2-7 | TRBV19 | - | CASSGGPFYEQYF | TGTGCCAGTAGTGGGGGGCCCTTTTACGAGCAGTACTTC
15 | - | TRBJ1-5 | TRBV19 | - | CASSPADSPNQPQHF | TGTGCCAGTAGTCCCGCGGACAGTCCTAATCAGCCCCAGCATTTT
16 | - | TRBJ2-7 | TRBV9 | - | CASSVGRETSSYEQYF | TGTGCCAGCAGCGTAGGGCGGGAAACCTCCTCCTACGAGCAGTACTTC
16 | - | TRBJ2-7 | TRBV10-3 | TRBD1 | CAIRAFRTGETYEQYF | TGTGCCATCAGGGCCTTTCGGACAGGGGAGACCTACGAGCAGTACTTC
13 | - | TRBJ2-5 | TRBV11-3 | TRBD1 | CASGNTGEETQYF | TGTGCCAGCGGGAATACAGGGGAAGAGACCCAGTACTTC
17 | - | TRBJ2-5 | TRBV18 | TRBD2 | CASSPGRDSSRKETQYF | TGTGCCAGCTCCCCCGGGAGGGATTCCAGTAGAAAAGAGACCCAGTACTTC
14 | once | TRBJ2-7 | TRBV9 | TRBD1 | CASSVGTAAYEQYF | TGTGCCAGCAGCGTGGGGACAGCAGCCTACGAGCAGTACTTC
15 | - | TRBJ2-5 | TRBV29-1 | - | CSVEGTDRGQETQYF | TGCAGCGTTGAGGGGACCGACAGAGGACAAGAGACCCAGTACTTC
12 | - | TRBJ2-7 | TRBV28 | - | CASSTRTYEQYF | TGTGCCAGCAGCACTAGAACCTACGAGCAGTACTTC
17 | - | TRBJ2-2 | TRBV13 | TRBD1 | CASSLPRDRASTGELFF | TGTGCCAGCAGCTTACCCCGGGACAGGGCTTCCACCGGGGAGCTGTTTTTT
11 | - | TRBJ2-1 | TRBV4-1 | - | CASSASGEQFF | TGCGCCAGCAGCGCGAGCGGGGAGCAGTTCTTC
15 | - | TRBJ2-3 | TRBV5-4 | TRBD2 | CASSLGAGYTDTQYF | TGTGCCAGCAGCTTGGGAGCGGGGTACACAGATACGCAGTATTTT
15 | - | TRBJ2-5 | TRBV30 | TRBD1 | CAWEGGTGTGETQYF | TGTGCCTGGGAAGGGGGGACAGGTACCGGAGAGACCCAGTACTTC
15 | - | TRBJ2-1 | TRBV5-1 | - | CASSHRESSYNEQFF | TGCGCCAGCAGCCACAGGGAAAGCTCCTACAATGAGCAGTTCTTC
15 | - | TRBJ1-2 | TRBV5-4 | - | CASSDRTASNYGYTF | TGTGCCAGCAGCGATCGGACAGCTTCTAACTATGGCTACACCTTC
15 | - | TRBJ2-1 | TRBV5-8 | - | CASSPGLSSYNEQFF | TGTGCCAGCAGCCCGGGACTTAGCTCCTACAATGAGCAGTTCTTC
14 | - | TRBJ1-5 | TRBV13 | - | CASSLGSANQPQHF | TGTGCCAGCAGCTTAGGATCGGCAAATCAGCCCCAGCATTTT
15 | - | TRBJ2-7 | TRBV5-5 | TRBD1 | CASSLGTGVSYEQYF | TGTGCCAGCAGCTTGGGGACAGGCGTCTCCTACGAGCAGTACTTC